This T cell receptor (beta chain) was sequenced for a study of blood T cell repertoires in COVID-19. Produced via immunoSEQ multiplex PCR; TCRdb's table is partial and in-frame only. The repertoire holds 95,000 to 110,000 clones, approximately 88% seen once, with roughly 4.6% in the top ten. The germline CDR1 and CDR2 sequences are SGDLS and YYNGEE. The CDR3 is made up of 15 amino acids. Trimming cost V 2 bases and J 5 bases; bases outside gene matches: 7. The gene calls are TRBV9 and TRBJ2-1; 7 nucleotides align to TRBD2. Sequencing used peripheral blood. The sequence was collected from a man aged 40-55 years with active or convalescent COVID-19. The CDR3 DNA sequence: TGTGCCAGCAGCGTTATGGGGACTACCAACAATGAGCAGTTCTTC. Amino acid sequence: CASSVMGTTNNEQFF.